The clone carrying this TCR beta chain turned up a few times. The sample comes from a study of T cells after yellow fever vaccination. MiXCR, run by TCRdb on the 5' RACE reads, gives a single entry per CDR3 protein. The sample yields hundreds of thousands of distinct CDR3 sequences, about 9.5% seen once. Germline V gives CDR1 KGHSH, CDR2 LQKENI. Trimming cost V 2 bases and J 7 bases, with 12 bases left between them. CDR3 length: 14 residues. The receptor's source is a man aged 18 to 30 who received the YFV17D yellow fever vaccine. The chain combines TRBV18 with TRBJ2-1; tentative D call: TRBD1 (5 bases). The sequencing used PBMCs, collected on the day of the first yellow fever vaccination. In DNA, the CDR3 is TGTGCCAGCTCACCAAGAACAGGTGAGAATGAGCAGTTCTTC. Its translation is CASSPRTGENEQFF. The full variable domain, in which reference TRBV18 and TRBJ2-1 provide the parts outside the CDR3, is NAGVMQNPRHLVRRRGQEARLRCSPMKGHSHVYWYRQLPEEGLKFMVYLQKENIIDESGMPKERFSAEFPKEGPSILRIQQVVRGDSAAYFCASSPRTGENEQFFGPGTRLTVL.